Each of the 19 T cell receptor beta chains below was sequenced from the same sample in a study of neurological immune-mediated disorders. TCRdb analysed the 5' RACE reads with MiXCR anew, one entry per CDR3 protein. The sample yields tens of thousands of distinct CDR3 sequences, less than 6% seen once. The specimen sequenced was CD4+ T cells from blood. These receptors came from a woman between 18 and 30 years old with multiple sclerosis.

The sample holds many counts of this clonotype. This sequence joins TRBV20-1 and TRBJ1-4; 7 bases map to TRBD1. After removal of 7 bases from V and 5 bases from J, the junction contained 7 bases not matched to a gene. This CDR3 is built from 13 residues. The germline V gene has CDR1 DFQATT and CDR2 SNEGSKA (reference sequence). CDR3 coding DNA: TGCAGTGTTAGTGGGACAGCGAATGAAAAACTGTTTTTT. It encodes CSVSGTANEKLFF.

In this sample, this clonotype turned up many times. The chain joins TRBV11-2 to TRBJ1-6, with 8 bases fitting TRBD1. V lost 5 bases and J lost 10; bases outside the gene matches: 7. Germline CDR1 is SGHAT and CDR2 is FQNNGV. The CDR3 is made up of 14 amino acids. For the CDR3, the DNA is TGTGCCAGCAGCCCAGGGACAGGACCATCACCCCTCCACTTT. Protein sequence: CASSPGTGPSPLHF.

This clonotype has a count of ten or more. The V and J genes are TRBV10-2 and TRBJ1-2, with a tentative D call TRBD1 (5 bases). The V and J ends lost 5 bases and 8 bases respectively, with 15 bases between them. This CDR3 contains 13 residues. The germline gives CDR1 WSHSY, CDR2 SAAADI. DNA for the CDR3: TGCGCCAGCAGTTTTCTGACGGGGGAAGGCTACACCTTC. Amino acids: CASSFLTGEGYTF.

This clonotype was picked up many times. This chain joins TRBV20-1 and TRBJ2-3, with no clear D. Per germline, CDR1 DFQATT and CDR2 SNEGSKA (reference sequence). Trimming pared 1 base from V and 0 bases from J, leaving 14 bases between. This CDR3 comprises 16 residues. CDR3 nucleotide sequence: TGCAGTGCTAGAGTCGCAGGCCTTTCTAGCACAGATACGCAGTATTTT. Protein sequence: CSARVAGLSSTDTQYF.

The CDR3 loop reads CATSTTTGRETQYF. CDR3 DNA: TGTGCCACCAGCACTACTACAGGGAGGGAGACCCAGTACTTC. The chain joins TRBV15 to TRBJ2-5; D possibly uses TRBD1 or TRBD2 (6 bases each). Germline V CDR1 and CDR2: LNHNV, YYDKDF (reference sequence). V was pared by 4 bases and J by 5 bases, with 14 bases between. The CDR3 consists of 14 residues.

This clonotype was recorded a few times. The rearrangement links TRBV18 to TRBJ2-7; TRBD1 agrees at 9 bases. This CDR3 has 13 residues. Germline V gene data show CDR1 as KGHSH and CDR2 as LQKENI. With V trimmed by 4 bases and J by 5 bases, 3 bases remained unmatched. The CDR3 region has the DNA TGTGCCAGCTCACTACGACAGGGGGACGAGCAGTACGTC. Protein sequence: CASSLRQGDEQYV.

This clonotype was observed at least ten times. The chain has TRBV28 and TRBJ2-1; a weak D match, TRBD1 (6 bases). The ends were cut back, 5 bases at V and 4 bases at J, with 15 bases in the middle. Germline V gives CDR1 MDHEN, CDR2 SYDVKM. The CDR3 covers 15 residues. This chain's CDR3 is CASSDLRTDYNEQFF. CDR3 nucleotides: TGTGCCAGCAGTGACCTCCGGACAGATTACAATGAGCAGTTCTTC.

This clonotype was seen at least ten times. This chain links TRBV6-6 with TRBJ2-1; the D is unclear. Germline CDR1 MNHNY, CDR2 SVGAGI (reference sequence). The CDR3 consists of 14 residues. V shed 5 bases and J shed 3 bases, with 11 bases lying between them. CDR3 region: CASSPRQNYNEQFF. The CDR3 DNA reads as TGTGCCAGCAGTCCCCGGCAGAACTACAATGAGCAGTTCTTC.

This clonotype was detected many times. This chain joins TRBV20-1 and TRBJ2-5, with 9 bases that match TRBD1. The V gene's germline CDR1 is DFQATT and CDR2 SNEGSKA (reference sequence). The V and J ends lost 3 bases and 6 bases, in that order; junction bases with no gene match: 11. The CDR3 runs 15 residues. This chain's CDR3 is CSARPYRGRMQTQYF. CDR3 sequence (DNA): TGCAGTGCTAGGCCCTACAGGGGGCGCATGCAGACCCAGTACTTC.

This clonotype came up many times. The chain employs TRBV24-1 and TRBJ2-2; D is tentatively TRBD1 or TRBD2 (5 bases each). The CDR3 covers 17 residues. Germline V CDR1 and CDR2: KGHDR, SFDVKD. The V and J ends lost 4 bases and 3 bases respectively, with 17 bases between them. CDR3 nucleotides: TGTGCCACCAGTGACTCCGGACAACCGAGGGACACCGGGGAGCTGTTTTTT. The encoded protein is CATSDSGQPRDTGELFF.

This clonotype was seen at least ten times. In nucleotides, the CDR3 is TGTGCCAGCTCACCACCCCAGGGGAACTATGGCTACACCTTC. Translating gives CASSPPQGNYGYTF. The chain carries TRBV18 and TRBJ1-2; D possibly corresponds to TRBD1 (6 bases). The CDR3 totals 14 residues. Trimming removed 0 bases from V and 2 bases from J, with 7 bases in between. Looked up from germline, CDR1 is KGHSH and CDR2 is LQKENI. Variable domain in full (rest from reference TRBV18 and TRBJ1-2): NAGVMQNPRHLVRRRGQEARLRCSPMKGHSHVYWYRQLPEEGLKFMVYLQKENIIDESGMPKERFSAEFPKEGPSILRIQQVVRGDSAAYFCASSPPQGNYGYTFGSGTRLTVV.

This clonotype has ten or more counts. The chain employs TRBV25-1 and TRBJ1-1; D is unresolved. V was trimmed by 2 bases and J by 0 bases, leaving 10 bases between them. There are 15 residues in the CDR3. Germline loops: CDR1 MGHDK, CDR2 SYGVNS. DNA of the CDR3: TGTGCCAGCAGTGAAAAGTCGGTGATGAACACTGAAGCTTTCTTT. Its protein is CASSEKSVMNTEAFF.

This clonotype was counted ten times or more. The rearrangement joins TRBV5-1 to TRBJ2-5; a possible D gene is TRBD1 (6 bases). The germline CDR1 and CDR2 sequences are SGHRS and YFSETQ. The CDR3 runs 15 residues. The V end lost 2 bases, the J end lost 4 bases, and 15 bases lay between the germline ends. DNA of the CDR3: TGCGCCAGCAGCTTTGTTCAGGGGACCGGAGAGACCCAGTACTTC. Amino acids: CASSFVQGTGETQYF. The full variable domain, its missing parts supplied by reference TRBV5-1 and TRBJ2-5, is KAGVTQTPRYLIKTRGQQVTLSCSPISGHRSVSWYQQTPGQGLQFLFEYFSETQRNKGNFPGRFSGRQFSNSRSEMNVSTLELGDSALYLCASSFVQGTGETQYFGPGTRLLVL.

In its sample, this clonotype was seen many times. The chain recombines TRBV15 with TRBJ2-3; 7 bases map to TRBD2. The CDR3 is made up of 16 amino acids. The germline CDR1 and CDR2 sequences are LNHNV and YYDKDF (reference sequence). The J segment lost 2 bases and the V segment lost 0 bases, leaving 5 bases of the junction unmatched. CDR3 sequence reads: CATSRDVAGVTDTQYF. DNA of the CDR3: TGTGCCACCAGCAGAGATGTGGCGGGAGTCACAGATACGCAGTATTTT. Filled out from reference TRBV15 and TRBJ2-3, the complete variable domain reads DAMVIQNPRYQVTQFGKPVTLSCSQTLNHNVMYWYQQKSSQAPKLLFHYYDKDFNNEADTPDNFQSRRPNTSFCFLDIRSPGLGDTAMYLCATSRDVAGVTDTQYFGPGTRLTVL.

At least ten counts were recorded for this clonotype. The chain has TRBV5-1 and TRBJ2-1; D gene uncertain. V gave up 4 bases and J gave up 13 bases, with 12 bases separating them. The CDR3 is 11 residues long. Germline CDR1 reads SGHRS; CDR2 reads YFSETQ. The CDR3 is CASSLTDSQFF. The CDR3 nucleotides read TGCGCCAGCAGCCTCACGGATTCCCAGTTCTTC.

This clonotype was counted many times. The chain joins TRBV12-3 or TRBV12-4 to TRBJ1-6, with D unresolved. Trimming pared 3 bases from V and 8 bases from J, leaving 8 bases between. This CDR3 region has 13 residues. The CDR3 DNA follows: TGTGCCAGCAGTTTTGAGAGGGATTCACCCCTCCACTTT. Amino acid sequence: CASSFERDSPLHF.

The table lists this clonotype with many counts. The chain couples TRBV6-2 or TRBV6-3 to TRBJ2-1, with 7 nucleotides matching TRBD2. V shed 0 bases, J shed 1 base, and the junction held 6 bases outside the gene matches. Germline V CDR1 and CDR2: MNHEY, SVGEGT. This CDR3 has 17 amino acids. The CDR3 DNA is TGTGCCAGCAGTTACTCGAAGGCAGCGGGGTCCTACAATGAGCAGTTCTTC. Its translation: CASSYSKAAGSYNEQFF.

This clonotype has ten or more counts. The chain recombines TRBV20-1 with TRBJ2-3; a weak D match, TRBD1 (6 bases). The CDR3 extends over 13 amino acids. The germline CDR1 and CDR2 sequences are DFQATT and SNEGSKA (reference sequence). Trimming stripped 3 bases from V and 1 base from J, with 8 bases between. CDR3 bases: TGCAGTGCTAGGGGGGCCGGCACAGATACGCAGTATTTT. Translation gives CSARGAGTDTQYF.

This clonotype was observed many times. J is TRBJ1-4 and V is TRBV5-1; TRBD1 matches at 8 bases. CDR1 is SGHRS, CDR2 YFSETQ, per germline. V was clipped by 2 bases and J by 7 bases; unmatched bases: 4. This CDR3 region has 14 residues. CDR3 amino acids: CASSFTGGSEKLFF. For the CDR3, the DNA is TGCGCCAGCAGCTTCACAGGGGGTAGTGAAAAACTGTTTTTT.